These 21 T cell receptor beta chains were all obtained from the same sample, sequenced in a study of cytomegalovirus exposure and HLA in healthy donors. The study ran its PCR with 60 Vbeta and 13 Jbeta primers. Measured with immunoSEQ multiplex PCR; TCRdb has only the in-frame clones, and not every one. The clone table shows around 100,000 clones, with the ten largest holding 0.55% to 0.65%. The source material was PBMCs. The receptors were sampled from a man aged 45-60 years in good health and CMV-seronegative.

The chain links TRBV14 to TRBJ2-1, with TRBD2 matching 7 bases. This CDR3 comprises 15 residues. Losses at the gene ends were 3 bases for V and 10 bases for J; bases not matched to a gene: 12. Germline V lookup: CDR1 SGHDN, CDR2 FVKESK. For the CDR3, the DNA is TGTGCCAGCAGCCACCGACTCGGGACTAAAGTGGAGCAGTTCTTC. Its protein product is CASSHRLGTKVEQFF.

The CDR3 DNA follows: TGTGCCAGTAGTATAGACAGGTTATCCTACGAGCAGTACTTC. Protein: CASSIDRLSYEQYF. The chain links TRBV19 to TRBJ2-7; D gene unclear. The CDR3 spans 14 residues. Trimming removed 0 bases at V and 1 base at J, with 7 bases between. The V gene's germline CDR1 is LNHDA and CDR2 SQIVND (reference sequence).

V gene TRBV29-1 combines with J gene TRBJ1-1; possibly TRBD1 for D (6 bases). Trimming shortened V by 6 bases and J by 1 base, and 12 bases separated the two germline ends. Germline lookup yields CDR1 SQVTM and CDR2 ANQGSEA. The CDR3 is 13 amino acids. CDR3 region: CSVDNRANTEAFF. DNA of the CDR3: TGCAGCGTGGACAACAGGGCGAACACTGAAGCTTTCTTT.

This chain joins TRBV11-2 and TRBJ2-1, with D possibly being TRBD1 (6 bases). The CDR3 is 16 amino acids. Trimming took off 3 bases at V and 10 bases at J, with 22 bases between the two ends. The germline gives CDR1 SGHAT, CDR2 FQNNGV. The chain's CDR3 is CASSFPGQGPGAEQFF. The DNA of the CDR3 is TGTGCCAGCAGCTTCCCGGGACAAGGGCCAGGTGCGGAGCAGTTCTTC.

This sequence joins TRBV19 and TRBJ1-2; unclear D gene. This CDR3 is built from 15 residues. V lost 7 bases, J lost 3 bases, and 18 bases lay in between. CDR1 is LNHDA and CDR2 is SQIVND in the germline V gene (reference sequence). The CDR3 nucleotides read TGTGCCAGTACCTCCCCCTCGGGGTTGGACTATGGCTACACCTTC. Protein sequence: CASTSPSGLDYGYTF.

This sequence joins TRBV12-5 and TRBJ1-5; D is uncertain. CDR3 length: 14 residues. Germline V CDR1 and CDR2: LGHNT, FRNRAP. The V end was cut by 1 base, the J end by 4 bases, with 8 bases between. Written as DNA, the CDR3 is TGTGCTAGTGGTTTGGGGCAGAAAAATCAGCCCCAGCATTTT. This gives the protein CASGLGQKNQPQHF.

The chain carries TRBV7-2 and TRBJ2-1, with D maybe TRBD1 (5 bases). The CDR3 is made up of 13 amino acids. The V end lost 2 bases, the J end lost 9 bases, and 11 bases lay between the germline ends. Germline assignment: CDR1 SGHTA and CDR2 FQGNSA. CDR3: CASSLQGIGEQFF. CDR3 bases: TGTGCCAGCAGCTTACAGGGAATTGGTGAGCAGTTCTTC.

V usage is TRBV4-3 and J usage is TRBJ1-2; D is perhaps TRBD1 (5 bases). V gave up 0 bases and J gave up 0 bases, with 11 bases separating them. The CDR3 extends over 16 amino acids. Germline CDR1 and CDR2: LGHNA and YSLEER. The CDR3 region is CASSQDGGAPNYGYTF. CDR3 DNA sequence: TGCGCCAGCAGCCAAGATGGCGGGGCCCCTAACTATGGCTACACCTTC.

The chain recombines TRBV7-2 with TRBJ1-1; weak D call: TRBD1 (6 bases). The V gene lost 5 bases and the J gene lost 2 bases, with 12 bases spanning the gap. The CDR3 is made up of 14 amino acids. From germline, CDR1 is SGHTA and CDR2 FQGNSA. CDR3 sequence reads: CASSQQGVNTEAFF. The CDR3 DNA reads TGTGCCAGCAGCCAACAGGGCGTAAACACTGAAGCTTTCTTT.

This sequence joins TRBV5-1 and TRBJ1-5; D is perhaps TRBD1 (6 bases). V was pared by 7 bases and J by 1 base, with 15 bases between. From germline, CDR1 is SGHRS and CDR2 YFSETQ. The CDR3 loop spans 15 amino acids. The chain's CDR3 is CASRAGAGSNQPQHF. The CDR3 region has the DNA TGCGCCAGCCGGGCGGGGGCCGGGAGCAATCAGCCCCAGCATTTT.

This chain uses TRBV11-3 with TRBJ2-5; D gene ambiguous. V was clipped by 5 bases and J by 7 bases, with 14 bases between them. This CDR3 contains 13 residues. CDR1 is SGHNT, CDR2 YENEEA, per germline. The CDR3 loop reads CASSTQASLTQYF. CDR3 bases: TGTGCCAGCAGCACCCAAGCCTCCTTGACCCAGTACTTC.

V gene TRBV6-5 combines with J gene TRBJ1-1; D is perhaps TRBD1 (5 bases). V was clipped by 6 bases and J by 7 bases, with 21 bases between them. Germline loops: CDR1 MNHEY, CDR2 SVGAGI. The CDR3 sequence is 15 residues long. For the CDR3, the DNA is TGTGCCAGCAGACCCCCGACAGCCCCGGATGTTGAAGCTTTCTTT. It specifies CASRPPTAPDVEAFF.

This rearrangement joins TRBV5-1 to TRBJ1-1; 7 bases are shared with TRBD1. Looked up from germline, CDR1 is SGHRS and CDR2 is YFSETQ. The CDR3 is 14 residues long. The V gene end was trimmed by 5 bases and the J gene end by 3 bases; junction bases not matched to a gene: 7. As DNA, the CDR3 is TGCGCCAGCAGAATACAGGGGCGGGACACTGAAGCTTTCTTT. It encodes CASRIQGRDTEAFF.

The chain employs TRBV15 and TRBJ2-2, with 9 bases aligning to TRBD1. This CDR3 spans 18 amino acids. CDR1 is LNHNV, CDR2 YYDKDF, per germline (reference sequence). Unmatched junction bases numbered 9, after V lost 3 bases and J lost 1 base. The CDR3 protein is CATSRRTGEFGNTGELFF. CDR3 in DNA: TGTGCCACCAGCAGGCGGACAGGGGAATTTGGGAACACCGGGGAGCTGTTTTTT.

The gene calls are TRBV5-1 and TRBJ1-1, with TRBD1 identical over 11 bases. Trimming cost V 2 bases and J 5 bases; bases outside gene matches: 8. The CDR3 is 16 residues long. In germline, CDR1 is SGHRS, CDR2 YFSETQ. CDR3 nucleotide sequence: TGCGCCAGCAGCTTAATTTCCGGGACAGGGGGAACTGAAGCTTTCTTT. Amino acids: CASSLISGTGGTEAFF.

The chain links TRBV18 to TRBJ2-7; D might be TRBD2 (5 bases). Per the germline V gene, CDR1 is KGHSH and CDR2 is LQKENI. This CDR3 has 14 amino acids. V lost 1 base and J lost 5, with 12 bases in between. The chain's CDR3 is CASSPRENRDEQYF. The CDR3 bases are TGTGCCAGCTCACCACGGGAGAACCGGGACGAGCAGTACTTC.

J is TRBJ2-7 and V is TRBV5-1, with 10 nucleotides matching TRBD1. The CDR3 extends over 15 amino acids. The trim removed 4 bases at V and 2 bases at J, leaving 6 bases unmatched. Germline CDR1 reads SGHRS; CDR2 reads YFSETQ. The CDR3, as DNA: TGCGCCAGCAGCCCCGGGACAGGGGATACCTACGAGCAGTACTTC. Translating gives CASSPGTGDTYEQYF. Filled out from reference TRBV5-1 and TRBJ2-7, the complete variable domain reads KAGVTQTPRYLIKTRGQQVTLSCSPISGHRSVSWYQQTPGQGLQFLFEYFSETQRNKGNFPGRFSGRQFSNSRSEMNVSTLELGDSALYLCASSPGTGDTYEQYFGPGTRLTVT.

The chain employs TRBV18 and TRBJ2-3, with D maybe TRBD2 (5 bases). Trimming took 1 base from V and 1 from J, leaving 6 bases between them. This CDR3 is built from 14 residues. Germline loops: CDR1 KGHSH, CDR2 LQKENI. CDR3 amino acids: CASSPQRRTDTQYF. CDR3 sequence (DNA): TGTGCCAGCTCACCACAGCGGCGCACAGATACGCAGTATTTT. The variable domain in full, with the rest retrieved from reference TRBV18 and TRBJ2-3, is NAGVMQNPRHLVRRRGQEARLRCSPMKGHSHVYWYRQLPEEGLKFMVYLQKENIIDESGMPKERFSAEFPKEGPSILRIQQVVRGDSAAYFCASSPQRRTDTQYFGPGTRLTVL.

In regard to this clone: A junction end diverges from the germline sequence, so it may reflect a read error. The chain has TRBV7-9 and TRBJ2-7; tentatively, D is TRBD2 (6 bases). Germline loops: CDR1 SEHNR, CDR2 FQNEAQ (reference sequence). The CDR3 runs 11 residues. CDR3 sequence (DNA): TGTGCCAGCAGCTCAAAGGAGGGAACAGTATTC. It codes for CASSSKEGTVF.

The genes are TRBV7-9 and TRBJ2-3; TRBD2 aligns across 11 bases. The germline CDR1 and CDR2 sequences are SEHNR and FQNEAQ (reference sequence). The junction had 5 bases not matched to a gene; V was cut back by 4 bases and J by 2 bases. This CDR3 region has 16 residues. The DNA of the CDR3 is TGTGCCAGCAGCTCAAGACTAGCGGGGCCCACAGATACGCAGTATTTT. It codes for CASSSRLAGPTDTQYF.

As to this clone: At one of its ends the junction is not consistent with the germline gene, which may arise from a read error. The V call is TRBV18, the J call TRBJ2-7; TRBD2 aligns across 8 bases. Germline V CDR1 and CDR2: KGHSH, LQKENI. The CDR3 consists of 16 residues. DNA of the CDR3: TGTGCCAGCTCACCACCCGGTGGGGCTAGCGGGTCCGGGCGGGCCTTC. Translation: CASSPPGGASGSGRAF.